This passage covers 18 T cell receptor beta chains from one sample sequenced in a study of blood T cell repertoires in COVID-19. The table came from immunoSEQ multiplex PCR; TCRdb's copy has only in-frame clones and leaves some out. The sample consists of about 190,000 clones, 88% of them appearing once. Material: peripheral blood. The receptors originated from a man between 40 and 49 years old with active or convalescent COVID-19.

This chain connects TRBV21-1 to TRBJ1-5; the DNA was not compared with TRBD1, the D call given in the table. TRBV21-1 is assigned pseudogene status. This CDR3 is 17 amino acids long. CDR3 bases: TGTGCCAGCAGCAAATTGACAGATAAAGAGGGCAATCAGCCCCAGCATTTT. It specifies CASSKLTDKEGNQPQHF.

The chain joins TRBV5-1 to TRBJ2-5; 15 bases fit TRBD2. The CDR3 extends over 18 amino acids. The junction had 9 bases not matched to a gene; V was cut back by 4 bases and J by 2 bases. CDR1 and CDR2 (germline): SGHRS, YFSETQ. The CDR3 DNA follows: TGCGCCAGCAGCACCGGGACTAGCGGGAGGAAAAGGCAAGAGACCCAGTACTTC. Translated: CASSTGTSGRKRQETQYF.

The CDR3 DNA reads TGTGCCAGCAGTTCCTGGGACAGGGGTAGAGATCAGCCCCAGCATTTT. Translation: CASSSWDRGRDQPQHF. The genes are TRBV6-5 and TRBJ1-5; 10 bases map to TRBD1. The CDR3 spans 16 residues. V was clipped by 4 bases and J by 5 bases; unmatched bases: 8. Germline CDR1 is MNHEY and CDR2 is SVGAGI.

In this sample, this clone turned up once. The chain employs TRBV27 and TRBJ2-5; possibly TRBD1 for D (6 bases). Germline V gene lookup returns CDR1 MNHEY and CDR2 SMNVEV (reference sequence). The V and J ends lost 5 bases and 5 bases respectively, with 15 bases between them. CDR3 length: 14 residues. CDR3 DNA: TGTGCCAGCAGTGCAGGGGCGGGTGGGGAGACCCAGTACTTC. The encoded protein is CASSAGAGGETQYF.

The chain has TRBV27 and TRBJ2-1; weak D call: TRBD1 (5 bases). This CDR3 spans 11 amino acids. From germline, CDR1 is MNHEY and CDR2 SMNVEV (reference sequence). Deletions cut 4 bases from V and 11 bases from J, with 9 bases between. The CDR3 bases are TGTGCCAGCAGTTCACGGACAAAGCAGTTCTTC. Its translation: CASSSRTKQFF.

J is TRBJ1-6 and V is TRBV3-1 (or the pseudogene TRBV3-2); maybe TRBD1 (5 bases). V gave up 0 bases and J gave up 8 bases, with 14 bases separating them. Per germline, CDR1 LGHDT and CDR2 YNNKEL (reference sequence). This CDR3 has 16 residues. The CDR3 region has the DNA TGTGCCAGCAGCCAAGATAAGACAGCGGGGGATTCACCCCTCCACTTT. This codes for CASSQDKTAGDSPLHF.

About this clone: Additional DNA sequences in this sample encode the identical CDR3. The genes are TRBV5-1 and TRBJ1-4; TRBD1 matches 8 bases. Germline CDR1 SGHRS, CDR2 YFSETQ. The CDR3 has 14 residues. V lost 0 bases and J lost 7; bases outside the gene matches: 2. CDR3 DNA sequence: TGCGCCAGCAGCTTGGAACAGGGGGGTGAAAAACTGTTTTTT. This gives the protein CASSLEQGGEKLFF.

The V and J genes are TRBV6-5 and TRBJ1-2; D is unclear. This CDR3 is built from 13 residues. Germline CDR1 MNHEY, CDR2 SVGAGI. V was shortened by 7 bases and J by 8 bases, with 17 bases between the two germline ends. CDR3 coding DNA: TGTGCCAGCAACCAAGATGGGTCCGGGGGCTACACCTTC. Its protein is CASNQDGSGGYTF.

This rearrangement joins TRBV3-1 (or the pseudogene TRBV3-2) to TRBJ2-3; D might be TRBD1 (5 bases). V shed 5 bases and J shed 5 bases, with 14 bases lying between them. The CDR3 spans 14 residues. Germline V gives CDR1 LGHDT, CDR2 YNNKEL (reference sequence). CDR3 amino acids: CASSSLGRLDTQYF. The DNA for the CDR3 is TGTGCCAGCAGCTCCCTGGGGCGCTTAGATACGCAGTATTTT.

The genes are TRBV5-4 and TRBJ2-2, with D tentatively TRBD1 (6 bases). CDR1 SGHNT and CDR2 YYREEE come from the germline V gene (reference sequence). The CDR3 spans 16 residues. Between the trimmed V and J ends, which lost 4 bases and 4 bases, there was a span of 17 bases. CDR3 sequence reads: CASSPSTRGGTGELFF. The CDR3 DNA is TGTGCCAGCAGCCCTTCTACCAGGGGTGGCACCGGGGAGCTGTTTTTT.

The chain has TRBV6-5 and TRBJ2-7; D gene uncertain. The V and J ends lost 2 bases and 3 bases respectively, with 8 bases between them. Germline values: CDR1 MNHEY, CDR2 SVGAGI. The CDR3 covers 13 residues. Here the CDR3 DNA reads TGTGCCAGCAGTTACGGTCAGATCTACGAGCAGTACTTC. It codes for CASSYGQIYEQYF.

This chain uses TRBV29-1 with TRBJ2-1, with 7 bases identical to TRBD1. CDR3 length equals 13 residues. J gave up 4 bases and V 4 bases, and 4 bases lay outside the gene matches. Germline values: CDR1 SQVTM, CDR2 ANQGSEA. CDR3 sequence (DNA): TGCAGCGTTGCGGGACAGTATTACAATGAGCAGTTCTTC. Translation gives CSVAGQYYNEQFF.

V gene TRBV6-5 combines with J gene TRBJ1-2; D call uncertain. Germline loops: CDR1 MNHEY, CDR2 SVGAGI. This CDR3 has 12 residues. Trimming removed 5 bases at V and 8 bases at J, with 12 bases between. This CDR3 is CASSPRNQGYTF. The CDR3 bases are TGTGCCAGCAGTCCCCGTAATCAGGGCTACACCTTC.

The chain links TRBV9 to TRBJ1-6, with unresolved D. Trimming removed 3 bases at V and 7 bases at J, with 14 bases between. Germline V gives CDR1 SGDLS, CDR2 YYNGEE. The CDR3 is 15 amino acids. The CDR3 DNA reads TGTGCCAGCAGCGCCGGGTCTGTGGCCAATTCACCCCTCCACTTT. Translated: CASSAGSVANSPLHF.

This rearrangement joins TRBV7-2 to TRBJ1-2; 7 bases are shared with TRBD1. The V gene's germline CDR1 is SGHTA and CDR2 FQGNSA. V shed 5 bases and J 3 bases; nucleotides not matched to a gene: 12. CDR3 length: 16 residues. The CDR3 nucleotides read TGTGCCAGCAGCCCCGGGACAGCCTTAGGGGACTATGGCTACACCTTC. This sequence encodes CASSPGTALGDYGYTF. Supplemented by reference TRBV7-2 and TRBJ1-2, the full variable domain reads GAGVSQSPSNKVTEKGKDVELRCDPISGHTALYWYRQSLGQGLEFLIYFQGNSAPDKSGLPSDRFSAERTGGSVSTLTIQRTQQEDSAVYLCASSPGTALGDYGYTFGSGTRLTVV.

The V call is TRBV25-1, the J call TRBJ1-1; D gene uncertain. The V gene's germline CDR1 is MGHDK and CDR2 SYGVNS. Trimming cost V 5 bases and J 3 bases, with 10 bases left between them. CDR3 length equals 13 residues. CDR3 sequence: CASSRAGYTEAFF. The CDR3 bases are TGTGCCAGCAGTAGGGCGGGGTACACTGAAGCTTTCTTT.

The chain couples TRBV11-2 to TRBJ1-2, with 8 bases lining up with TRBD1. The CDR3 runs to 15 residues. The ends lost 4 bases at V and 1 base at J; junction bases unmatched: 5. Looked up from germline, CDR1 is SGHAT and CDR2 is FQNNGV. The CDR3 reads CASSSGQVNNYGYTF. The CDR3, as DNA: TGTGCCAGCAGCTCGGGACAGGTAAATAACTATGGCTACACCTTC.

This CDR3 reads CASSLKRTSGIVTGELFF. The CDR3, as DNA: TGTGCCAGCAGTCTAAAAAGGACTAGCGGGATAGTCACCGGGGAGCTGTTTTTT. The V and J genes are TRBV27 and TRBJ2-2, with 12 bases that match TRBD2. Germline V lookup: CDR1 MNHEY, CDR2 SMNVEV (reference sequence). Germline trimming cut 5 bases from V and 4 bases from J; bases unmatched to any gene: 11. This CDR3 spans 18 amino acids.